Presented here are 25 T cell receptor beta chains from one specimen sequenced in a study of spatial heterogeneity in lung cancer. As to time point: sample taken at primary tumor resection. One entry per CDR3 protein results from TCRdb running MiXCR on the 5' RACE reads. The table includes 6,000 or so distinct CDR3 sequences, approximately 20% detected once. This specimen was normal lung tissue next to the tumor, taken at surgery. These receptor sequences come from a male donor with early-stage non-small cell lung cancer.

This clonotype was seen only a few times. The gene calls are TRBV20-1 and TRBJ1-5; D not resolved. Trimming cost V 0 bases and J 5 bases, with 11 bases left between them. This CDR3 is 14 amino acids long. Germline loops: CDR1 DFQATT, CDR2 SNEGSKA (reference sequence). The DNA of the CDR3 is TGCAGTGCTAGAGATTACGGGGATCATCAGCCCCAGCATTTT. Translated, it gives CSARDYGDHQPQHF.

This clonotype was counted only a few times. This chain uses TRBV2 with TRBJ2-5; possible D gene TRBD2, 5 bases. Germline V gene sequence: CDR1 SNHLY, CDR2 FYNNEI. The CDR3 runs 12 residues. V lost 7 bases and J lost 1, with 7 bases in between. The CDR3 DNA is TGTGCCAGCATGGGGAGCCAAGAGACCCAGTACTTC. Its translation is CASMGSQETQYF.

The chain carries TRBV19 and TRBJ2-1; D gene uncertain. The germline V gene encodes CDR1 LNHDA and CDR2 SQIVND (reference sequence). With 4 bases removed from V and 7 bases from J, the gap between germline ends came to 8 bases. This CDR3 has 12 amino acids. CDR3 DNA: TGTGCCAGTAGTAGACGGTGGAATGAGCAGTTCTTC. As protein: CASSRRWNEQFF.

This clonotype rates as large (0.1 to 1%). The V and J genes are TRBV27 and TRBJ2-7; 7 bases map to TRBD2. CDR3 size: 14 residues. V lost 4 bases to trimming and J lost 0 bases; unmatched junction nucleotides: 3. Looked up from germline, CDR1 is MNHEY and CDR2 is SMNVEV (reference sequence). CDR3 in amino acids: CASSSSGTSYEQYF. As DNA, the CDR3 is TGTGCCAGCAGTTCCAGCGGGACCTCCTACGAGCAGTACTTC.

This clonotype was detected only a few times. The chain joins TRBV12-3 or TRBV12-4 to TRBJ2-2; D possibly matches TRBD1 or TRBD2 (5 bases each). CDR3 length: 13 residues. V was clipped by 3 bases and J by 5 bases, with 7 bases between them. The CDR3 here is CASSFGGTGELFF. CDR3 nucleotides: TGTGCCAGCAGTTTTGGGGGAACCGGGGAGCTGTTTTTT.

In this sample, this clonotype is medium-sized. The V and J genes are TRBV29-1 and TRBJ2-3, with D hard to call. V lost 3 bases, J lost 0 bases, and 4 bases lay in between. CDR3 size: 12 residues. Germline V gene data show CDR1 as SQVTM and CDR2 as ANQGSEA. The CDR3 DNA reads TGCAGCGTTGATCCTAGCACAGATACGCAGTATTTT. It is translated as CSVDPSTDTQYF.

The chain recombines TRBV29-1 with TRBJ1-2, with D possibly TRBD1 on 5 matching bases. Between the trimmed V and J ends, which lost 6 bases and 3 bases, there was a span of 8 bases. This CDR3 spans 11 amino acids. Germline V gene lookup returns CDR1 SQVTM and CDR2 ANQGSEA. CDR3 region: CSVGTDYGYTF. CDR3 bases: TGCAGCGTGGGGACGGACTATGGCTACACCTTC.

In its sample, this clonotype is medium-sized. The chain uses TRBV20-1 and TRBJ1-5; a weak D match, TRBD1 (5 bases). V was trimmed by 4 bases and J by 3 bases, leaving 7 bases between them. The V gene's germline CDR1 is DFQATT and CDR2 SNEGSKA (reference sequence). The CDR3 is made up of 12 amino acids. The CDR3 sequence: CSAIGANQPQHF. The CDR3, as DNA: TGCAGTGCTATAGGGGCCAATCAGCCCCAGCATTTT.

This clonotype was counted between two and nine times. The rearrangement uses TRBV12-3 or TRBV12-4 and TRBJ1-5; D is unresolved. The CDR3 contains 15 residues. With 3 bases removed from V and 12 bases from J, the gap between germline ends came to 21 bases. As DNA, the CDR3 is TGTGCCAGCAGTTTGTTAGCGGGCCCTCTCACTATCCAGCATTTT. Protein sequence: CASSLLAGPLTIQHF.

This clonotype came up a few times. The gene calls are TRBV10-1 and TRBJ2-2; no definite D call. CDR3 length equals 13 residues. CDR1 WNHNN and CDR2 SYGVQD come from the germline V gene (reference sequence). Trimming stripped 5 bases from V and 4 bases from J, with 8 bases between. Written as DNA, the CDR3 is TGCGCCAGCAGTATTCTAGGCACCGGGGAGCTGTTTTTT. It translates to CASSILGTGELFF.

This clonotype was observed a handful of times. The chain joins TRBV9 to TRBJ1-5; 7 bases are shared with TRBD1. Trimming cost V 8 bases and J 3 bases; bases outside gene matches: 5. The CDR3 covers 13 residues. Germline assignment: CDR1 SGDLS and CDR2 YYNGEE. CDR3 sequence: CARRGPFNQPQHF. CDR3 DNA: TGTGCCAGGAGGGGGCCGTTCAATCAGCCCCAGCATTTT.

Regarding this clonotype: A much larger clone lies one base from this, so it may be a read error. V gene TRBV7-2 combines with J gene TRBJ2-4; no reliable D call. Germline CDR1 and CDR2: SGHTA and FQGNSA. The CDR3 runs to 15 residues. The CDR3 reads CASSLESSFKNIKYF. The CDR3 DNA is TGTGCCAGCAGCTTAGAAAGTAGTTTCAAAAACATTAAGTACTTC.

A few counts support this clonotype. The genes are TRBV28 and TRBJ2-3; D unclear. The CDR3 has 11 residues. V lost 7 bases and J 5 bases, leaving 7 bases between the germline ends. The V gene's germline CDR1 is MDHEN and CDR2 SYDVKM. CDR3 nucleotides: TGTGCCAGCAACAAGGGAGATACGCAGTATTTT. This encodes CASNKGDTQYF.

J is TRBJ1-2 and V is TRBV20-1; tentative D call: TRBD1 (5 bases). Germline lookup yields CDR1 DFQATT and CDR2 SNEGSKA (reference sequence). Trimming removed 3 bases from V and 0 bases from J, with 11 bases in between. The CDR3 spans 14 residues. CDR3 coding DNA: TGCAGTGCTAGCCAGGAGGACACTAACTATGGCTACACCTTC. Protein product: CSASQEDTNYGYTF.

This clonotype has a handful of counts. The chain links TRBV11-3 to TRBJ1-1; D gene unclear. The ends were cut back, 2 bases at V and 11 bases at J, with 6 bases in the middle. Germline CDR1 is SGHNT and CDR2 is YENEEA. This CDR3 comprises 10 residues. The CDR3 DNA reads TGTGCCAGCAGCTTAAGTCCCGCTTTCTTT. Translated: CASSLSPAFF.

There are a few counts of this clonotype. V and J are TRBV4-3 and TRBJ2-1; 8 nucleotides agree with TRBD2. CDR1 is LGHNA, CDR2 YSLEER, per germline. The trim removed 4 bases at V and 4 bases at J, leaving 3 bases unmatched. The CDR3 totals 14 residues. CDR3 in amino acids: CASSPGLAYNEQFF. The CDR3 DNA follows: TGCGCCAGCAGCCCTGGACTAGCTTACAATGAGCAGTTCTTC.

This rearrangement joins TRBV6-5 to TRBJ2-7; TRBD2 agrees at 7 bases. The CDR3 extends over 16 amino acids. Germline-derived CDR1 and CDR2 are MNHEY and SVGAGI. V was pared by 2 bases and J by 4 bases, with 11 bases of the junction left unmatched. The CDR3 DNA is TGTGCCAGCAGTTACAGGTTGCCGGGAGGCCCTTACGAGCAGTACTTC. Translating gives CASSYRLPGGPYEQYF.

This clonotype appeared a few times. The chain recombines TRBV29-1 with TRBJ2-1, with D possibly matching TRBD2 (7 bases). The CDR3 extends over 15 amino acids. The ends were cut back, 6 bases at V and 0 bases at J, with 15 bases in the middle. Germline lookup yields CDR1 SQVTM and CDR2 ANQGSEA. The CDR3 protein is CSVKGGKSSYNEQFF. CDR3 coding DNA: TGCAGCGTGAAGGGGGGGAAGAGCTCCTACAATGAGCAGTTCTTC.

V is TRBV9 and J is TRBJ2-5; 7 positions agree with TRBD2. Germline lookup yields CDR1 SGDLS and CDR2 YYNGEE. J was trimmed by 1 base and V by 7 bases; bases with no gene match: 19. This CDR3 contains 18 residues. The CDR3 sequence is CASERGVLAGAFQETQYF. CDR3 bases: TGTGCCAGCGAACGAGGGGTTTTGGCGGGAGCGTTCCAAGAGACCCAGTACTTC.

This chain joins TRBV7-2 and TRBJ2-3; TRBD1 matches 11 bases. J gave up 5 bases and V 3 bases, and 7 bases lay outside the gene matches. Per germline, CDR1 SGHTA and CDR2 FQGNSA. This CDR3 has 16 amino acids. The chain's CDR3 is CASSFTPGTGGDTQYF. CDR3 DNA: TGTGCCAGCAGCTTCACCCCCGGGACAGGGGGAGATACGCAGTATTTT. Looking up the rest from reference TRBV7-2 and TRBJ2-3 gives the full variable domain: GAGVSQSPSNKVTEKGKDVELRCDPISGHTALYWYRQSLGQGLEFLIYFQGNSAPDKSGLPSDRFSAERTGGSVSTLTIQRTQQEDSAVYLCASSFTPGTGGDTQYFGPGTRLTVL.

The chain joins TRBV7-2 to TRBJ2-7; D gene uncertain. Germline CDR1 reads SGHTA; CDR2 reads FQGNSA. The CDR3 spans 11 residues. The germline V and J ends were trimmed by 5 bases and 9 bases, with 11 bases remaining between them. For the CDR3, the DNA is TGTGCCAGCAGCCAGGTCGGACGGCAGTACTTC. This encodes CASSQVGRQYF.

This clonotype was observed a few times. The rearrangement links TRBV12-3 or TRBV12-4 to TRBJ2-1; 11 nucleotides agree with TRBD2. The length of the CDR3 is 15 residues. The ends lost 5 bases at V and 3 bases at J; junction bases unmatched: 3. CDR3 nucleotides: TGTGCCAGCAGTCCGGGACTAGCGGTCTACAATGAGCAGTTCTTC. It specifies CASSPGLAVYNEQFF.

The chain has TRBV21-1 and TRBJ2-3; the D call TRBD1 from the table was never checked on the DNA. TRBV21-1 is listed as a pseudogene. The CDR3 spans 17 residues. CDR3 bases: TGTGCCAGCAGCCGCGCGAGAGGGGGGATTGTGGCAGATACGCAGTATTTT. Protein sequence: CASSRARGGIVADTQYF.

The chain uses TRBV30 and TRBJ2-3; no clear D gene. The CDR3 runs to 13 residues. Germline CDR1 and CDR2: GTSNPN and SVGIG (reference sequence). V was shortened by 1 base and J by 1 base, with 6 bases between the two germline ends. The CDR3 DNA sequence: TGTGCCTGGAGTGCCATAGGCACAGATACGCAGTATTTT. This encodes CAWSAIGTDTQYF.

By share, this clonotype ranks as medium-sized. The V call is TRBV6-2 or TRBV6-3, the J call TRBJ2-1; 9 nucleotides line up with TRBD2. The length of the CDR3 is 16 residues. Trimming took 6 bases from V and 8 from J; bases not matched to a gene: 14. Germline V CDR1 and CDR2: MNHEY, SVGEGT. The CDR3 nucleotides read TGTGCCAGCAGAGACGGGCGGGAGGGCCCGTTTGATGAGCAGTTCTTC. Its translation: CASRDGREGPFDEQFF.